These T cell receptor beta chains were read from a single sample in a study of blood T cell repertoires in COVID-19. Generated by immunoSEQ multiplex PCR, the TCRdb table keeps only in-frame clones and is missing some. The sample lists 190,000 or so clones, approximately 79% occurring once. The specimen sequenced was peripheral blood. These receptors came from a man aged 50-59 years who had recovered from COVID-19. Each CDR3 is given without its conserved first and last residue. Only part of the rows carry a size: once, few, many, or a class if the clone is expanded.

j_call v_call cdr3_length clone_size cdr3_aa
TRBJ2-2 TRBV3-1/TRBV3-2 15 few ASSQVLDYLLGGELF
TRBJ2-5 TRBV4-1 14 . ASSRDTLAGEETQY
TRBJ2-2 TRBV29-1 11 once SVGVSGTGELF
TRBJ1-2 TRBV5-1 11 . ASRSTGAYGYT
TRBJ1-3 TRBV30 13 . AWSVAGSSGNTIY
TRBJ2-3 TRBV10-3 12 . AISDEYLTDTQY
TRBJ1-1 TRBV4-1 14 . ASSQSLDRGDTEAF
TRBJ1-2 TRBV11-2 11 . ASSEGEWDSYT
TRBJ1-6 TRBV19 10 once ASSQRDSPLH
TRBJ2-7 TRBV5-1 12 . ASSLTTSRYEQY
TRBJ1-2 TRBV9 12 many ASSEVLTGDGYT
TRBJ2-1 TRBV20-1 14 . SANEPTGVRDNEQF
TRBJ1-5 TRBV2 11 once ASSEAQGLPQH
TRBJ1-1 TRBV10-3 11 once AISDSGNTEAF
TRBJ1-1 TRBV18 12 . ASSPRSEDTEAF
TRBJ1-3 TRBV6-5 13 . ASRYRTGTGNTIY
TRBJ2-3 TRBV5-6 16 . ASSLLLFGGSSTDTQY
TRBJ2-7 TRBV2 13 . ASSEWGQGHYEQY
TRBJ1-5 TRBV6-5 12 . ASDSTGGNQPQH
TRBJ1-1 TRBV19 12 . ASSPLSRTGEAF